The clone carrying this T cell receptor (beta chain) occurred a few times. Its antigen is currently unknown. TCRdb passed the RT-PCR reads through MiXCR, listing each CDR3 protein once. The table records around 300,000 distinct CDR3 sequences, approximately 23% of them present only once. This sample was included in a study of response to subunit inactivated influenza vaccine. Study observations and caveats: Researchers suggested that each seasonal influenza vaccination recruits few new T cells.

Germline loops: CDR1 SGHTA, CDR2 FQGNSA. V lost 6 bases, J lost 7 bases, and 7 bases stayed unmatched. The CDR3 extends over 14 amino acids. The V gene is TRBV7-2, the J gene TRBJ2-2, with 8 positions matching TRBD1. The sequence came from a man aged 45-69 years who received an inactivated influenza vaccine. Source: PBMCs from blood, taken 21 months after vaccination. The chain's CDR3 is CASRTGQAIGELFF. The CDR3, as DNA: TGTGCCAGCAGGACGGGACAGGCAATCGGGGAGCTGTTTTTT.